The clone carrying this TCR beta chain was observed at least ten times. The sample comes from a study of identical twins. The V gene's germline CDR1 is SGHTA and CDR2 FQGTGA. J was trimmed by 8 bases and V by 4 bases; bases with no gene match: 6. CDR3 length equals 13 residues. TCRdb fed the 5' RACE reads into MiXCR, producing one record per CDR3 protein. The sample consists of about 720,000 distinct CDR3 sequences, 8.5% to 9% of them appearing once. The sample also formed part of further work on yellow fever vaccine responses in identical twins. Per that paper: Convergence reportedly seemed to mark part of the twins' vaccine T cell response, with personalization marking the rest.

The sample consisted of PBMCs. This rearrangement joins TRBV7-3 to TRBJ1-2; 8 bases align to TRBD1. The TCR was taken from a woman aged 18-29 years in good health. CDR3 amino acids: CASSSGQGLGYTF. As DNA, the CDR3 is TGTGCCAGCAGCTCCGGACAGGGCCTGGGCTACACCTTC. Based on the CDR3 plus reference TRBV7-3 and TRBJ1-2, the full variable domain is GAGVSQTPSNKVTEKGKYVELRCDPISGHTALYWYRQSLGQGPEFLIYFQGTGAADDSGLPNDRFFAVRPEGSVSTLKIQRTERGDSAVYLCASSSGQGLGYTFGSGTRLTVV.